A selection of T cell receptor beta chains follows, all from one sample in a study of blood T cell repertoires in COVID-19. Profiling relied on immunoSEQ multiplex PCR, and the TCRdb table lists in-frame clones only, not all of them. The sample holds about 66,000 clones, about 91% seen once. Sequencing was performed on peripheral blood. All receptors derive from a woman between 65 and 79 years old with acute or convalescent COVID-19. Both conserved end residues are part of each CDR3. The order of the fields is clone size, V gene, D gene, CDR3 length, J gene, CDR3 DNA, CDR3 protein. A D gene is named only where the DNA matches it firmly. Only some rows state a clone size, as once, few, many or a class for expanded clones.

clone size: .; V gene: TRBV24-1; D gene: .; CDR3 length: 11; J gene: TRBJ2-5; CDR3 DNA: TGTGCCACCCTGGACCGGGGGACCCAGTACTTC; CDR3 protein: CATLDRGTQYF
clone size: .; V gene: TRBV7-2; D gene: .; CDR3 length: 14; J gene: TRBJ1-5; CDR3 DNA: TGTGCCAGCAGTCCCCGACACGACAATCAGCCCCAGCATTTT; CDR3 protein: CASSPRHDNQPQHF
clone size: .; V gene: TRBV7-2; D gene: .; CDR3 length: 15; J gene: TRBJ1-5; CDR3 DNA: TGTGCCAGCAGCTTAGGGACAGCCGGTCTCCAGCCCCAGCATTTT; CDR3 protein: CASSLGTAGLQPQHF
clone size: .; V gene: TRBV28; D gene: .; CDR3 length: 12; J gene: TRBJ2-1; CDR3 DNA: TGTGCCAGCATAGGGGGCTACAATGAGCAGTTCTTC; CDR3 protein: CASIGGYNEQFF
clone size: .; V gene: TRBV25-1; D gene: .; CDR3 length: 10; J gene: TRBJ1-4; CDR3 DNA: TGTGCCACCGCTAGAGAAAAACTGTTTTTT; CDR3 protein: CATAREKLFF
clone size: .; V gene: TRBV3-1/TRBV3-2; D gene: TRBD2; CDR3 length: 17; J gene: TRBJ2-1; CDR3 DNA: TGTGCCAGCAGCCAAGTACTAGCGGGGACATCCTACAATGAGCAGTTCTTC; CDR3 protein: CASSQVLAGTSYNEQFF
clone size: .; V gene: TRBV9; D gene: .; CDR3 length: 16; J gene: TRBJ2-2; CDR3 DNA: TGTGCCAGCAGCGCACCCGACAAGGTCGACACCGGGGAGCTGTTTTTT; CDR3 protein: CASSAPDKVDTGELFF
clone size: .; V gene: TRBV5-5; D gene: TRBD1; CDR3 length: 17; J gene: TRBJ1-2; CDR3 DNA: TGTGCCAGCACCCTATGGGACAGGTCCCTAGCTAACTATGGCTACACCTTC; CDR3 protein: CASTLWDRSLANYGYTF
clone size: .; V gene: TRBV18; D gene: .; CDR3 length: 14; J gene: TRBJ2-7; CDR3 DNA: TGTGCCAGCTCACCGGGAGGACCTGCGGGCGAGCAGTACTTC; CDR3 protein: CASSPGGPAGEQYF
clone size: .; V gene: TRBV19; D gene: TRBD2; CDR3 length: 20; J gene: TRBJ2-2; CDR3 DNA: TGTGCCAGTAGTATCGGTCTAGCGGGAGGCCGGAGGGTAAACACCGGGGAGCTGTTTTTT; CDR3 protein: CASSIGLAGGRRVNTGELFF
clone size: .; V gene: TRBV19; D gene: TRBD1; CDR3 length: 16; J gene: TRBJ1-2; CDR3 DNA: TGTGCCAGTAGTATCAGTTTTACAGGGGAAAACTATGGCTACACCTTC; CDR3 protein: CASSISFTGENYGYTF
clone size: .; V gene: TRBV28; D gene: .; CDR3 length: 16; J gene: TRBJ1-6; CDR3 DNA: TGTGCCAGCAGGAATGAGAGGATCGCCTATAATTCACCCCTCCACTTT; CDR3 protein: CASRNERIAYNSPLHF
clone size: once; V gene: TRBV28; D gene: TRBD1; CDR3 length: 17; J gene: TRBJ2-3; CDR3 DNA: TGTGCCAGCAGTTCCCCAGTTTTGACAGGGGGGACAGATACGCAGTATTTT; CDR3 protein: CASSSPVLTGGTDTQYF
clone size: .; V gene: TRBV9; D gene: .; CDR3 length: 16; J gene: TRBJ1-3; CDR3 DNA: TGTGCCAGCAGCCCACCGGCTCTCGGCGGGGGAAACACCATATATTTT; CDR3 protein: CASSPPALGGGNTIYF
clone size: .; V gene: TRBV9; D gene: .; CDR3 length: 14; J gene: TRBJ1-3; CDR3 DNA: TGTGCCAGCAGCGTCGGGGATTCTGGAAACACCATATATTTT; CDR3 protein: CASSVGDSGNTIYF
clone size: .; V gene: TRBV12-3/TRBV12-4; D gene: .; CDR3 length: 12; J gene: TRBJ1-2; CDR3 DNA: TGTGCCAGCAGTTTAGAGGGAGACGGCTACACCTTC; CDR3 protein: CASSLEGDGYTF
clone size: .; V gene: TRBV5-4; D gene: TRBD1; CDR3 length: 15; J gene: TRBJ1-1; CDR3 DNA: TGTGCCAGCAGCTTGGGGGGACAGGGGGCTTTTGAAGCTTTCTTT; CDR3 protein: CASSLGGQGAFEAFF
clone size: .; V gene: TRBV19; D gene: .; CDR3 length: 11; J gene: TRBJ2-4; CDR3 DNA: TGTGCCAGTACTGCAGGGAACATTCAGTACTTC; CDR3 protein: CASTAGNIQYF
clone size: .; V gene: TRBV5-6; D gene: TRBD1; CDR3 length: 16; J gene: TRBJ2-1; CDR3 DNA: TGTGCCAGCAGCTTGAAGGGACAGGGGTTTTACAATGAGCAGTTCTTC; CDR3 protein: CASSLKGQGFYNEQFF
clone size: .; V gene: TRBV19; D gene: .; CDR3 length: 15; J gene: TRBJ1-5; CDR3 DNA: TGTGCCAGTACCCCTAGTAGGAGAGTCAATCAGCCCCAGCATTTT; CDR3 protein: CASTPSRRVNQPQHF
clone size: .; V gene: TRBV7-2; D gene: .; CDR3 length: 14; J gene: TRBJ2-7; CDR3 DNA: TGTGCCAGCAGCGTCGGGGGAAGCTCCTACGAGCAGTACTTC; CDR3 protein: CASSVGGSSYEQYF
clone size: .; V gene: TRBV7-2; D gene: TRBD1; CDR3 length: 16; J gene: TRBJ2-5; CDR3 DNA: TGTGCCAGCAGCTTGGCAGGGGGCGCATCTGTGGAGACCCAGTACTTC; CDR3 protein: CASSLAGGASVETQYF